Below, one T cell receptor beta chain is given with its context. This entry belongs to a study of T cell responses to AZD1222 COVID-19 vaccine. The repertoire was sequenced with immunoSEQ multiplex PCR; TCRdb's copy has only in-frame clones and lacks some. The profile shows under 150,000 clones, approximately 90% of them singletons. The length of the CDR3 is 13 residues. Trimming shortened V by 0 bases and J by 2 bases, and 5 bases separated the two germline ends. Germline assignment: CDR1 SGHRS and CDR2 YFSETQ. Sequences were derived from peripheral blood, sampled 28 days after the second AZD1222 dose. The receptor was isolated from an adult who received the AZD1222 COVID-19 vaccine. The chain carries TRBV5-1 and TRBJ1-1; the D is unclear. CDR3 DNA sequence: TGCGCCAGCAGCTTGGTGGTAAACACTGAAGCTTTCTTT. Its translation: CASSLVVNTEAFF. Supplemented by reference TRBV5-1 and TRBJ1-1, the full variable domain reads KAGVTQTPRYLIKTRGQQVTLSCSPISGHRSVSWYQQTPGQGLQFLFEYFSETQRNKGNFPGRFSGRQFSNSRSEMNVSTLELGDSALYLCASSLVVNTEAFFGQGTRLTVV.